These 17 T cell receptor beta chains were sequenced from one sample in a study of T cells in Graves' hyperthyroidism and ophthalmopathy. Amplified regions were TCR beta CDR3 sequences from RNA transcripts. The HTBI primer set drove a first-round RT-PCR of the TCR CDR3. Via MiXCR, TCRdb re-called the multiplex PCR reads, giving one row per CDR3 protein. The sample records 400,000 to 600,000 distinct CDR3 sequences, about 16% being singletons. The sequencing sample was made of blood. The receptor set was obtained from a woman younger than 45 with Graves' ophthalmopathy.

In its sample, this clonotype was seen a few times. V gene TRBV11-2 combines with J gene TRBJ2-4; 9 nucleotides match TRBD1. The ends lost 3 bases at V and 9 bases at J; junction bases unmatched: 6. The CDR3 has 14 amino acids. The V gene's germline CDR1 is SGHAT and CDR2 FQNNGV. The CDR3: CASSLDRGSSIQYF. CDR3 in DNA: TGTGCCAGCAGCTTGGACAGGGGTTCGAGCATTCAGTACTTC.

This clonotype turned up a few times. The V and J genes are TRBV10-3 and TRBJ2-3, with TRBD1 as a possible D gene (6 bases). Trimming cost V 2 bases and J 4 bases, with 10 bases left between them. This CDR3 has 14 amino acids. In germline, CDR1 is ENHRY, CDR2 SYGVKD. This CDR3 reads CAISEQGRADTQYF. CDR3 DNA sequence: TGTGCCATCAGTGAGCAGGGGCGAGCAGATACGCAGTATTTT.

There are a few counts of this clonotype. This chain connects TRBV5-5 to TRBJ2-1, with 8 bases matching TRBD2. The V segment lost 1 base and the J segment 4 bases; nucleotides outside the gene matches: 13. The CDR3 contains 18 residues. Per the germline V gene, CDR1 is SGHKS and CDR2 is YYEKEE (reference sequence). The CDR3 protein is CASSLLLLTGTRYNEQFF. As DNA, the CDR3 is TGTGCCAGCAGCTTGCTCTTACTTACCGGGACTAGATACAATGAGCAGTTCTTC.

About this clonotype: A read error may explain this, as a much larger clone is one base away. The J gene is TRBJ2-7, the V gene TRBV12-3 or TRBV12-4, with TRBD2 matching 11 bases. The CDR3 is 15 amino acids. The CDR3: CASSQTSGSSYERYF. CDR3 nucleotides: TGTGCCAGCAGTCAAACTAGCGGGAGCTCCTACGAGCGGTACTTC.

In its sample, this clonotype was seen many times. DNA of the CDR3: TGTGCCAGCAGGATCAGCGGACCCTACAATGAGCAGTTCTTC. This codes for CASRISGPYNEQFF. J is TRBJ2-1 and V is TRBV13; the D gene is possibly TRBD2 (5 bases). The CDR3 is made up of 14 amino acids. With 6 bases removed from V and 2 bases from J, the gap between germline ends came to 11 bases. Germline CDR1 PRHDT, CDR2 FYEKMQ (reference sequence).

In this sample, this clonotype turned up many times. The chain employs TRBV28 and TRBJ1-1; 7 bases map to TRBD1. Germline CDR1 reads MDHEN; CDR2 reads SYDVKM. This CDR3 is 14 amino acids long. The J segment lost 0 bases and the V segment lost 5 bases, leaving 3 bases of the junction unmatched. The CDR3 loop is CASSRDSMNTEAFF. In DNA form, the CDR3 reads TGTGCCAGCAGTCGGGACAGCATGAACACTGAAGCTTTCTTT.

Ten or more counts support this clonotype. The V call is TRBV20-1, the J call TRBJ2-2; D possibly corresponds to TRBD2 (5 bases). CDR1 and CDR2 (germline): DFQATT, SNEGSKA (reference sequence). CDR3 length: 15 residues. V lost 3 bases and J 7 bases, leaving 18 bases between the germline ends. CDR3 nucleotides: TGCAGTGCTAGGACACACGGCGGAGGTCTCGGGGAGCTGTTTTTT. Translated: CSARTHGGGLGELFF.

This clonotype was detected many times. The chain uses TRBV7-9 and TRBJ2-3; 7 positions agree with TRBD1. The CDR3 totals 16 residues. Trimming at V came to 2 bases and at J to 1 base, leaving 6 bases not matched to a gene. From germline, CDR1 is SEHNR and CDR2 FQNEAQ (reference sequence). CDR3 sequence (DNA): TGTGCCAGCAGCTTATACTCCGGGACAGGCACAGATACGCAGTATTTT. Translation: CASSLYSGTGTDTQYF.

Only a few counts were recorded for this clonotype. CDR3 in amino acids: CASSLDVFGSGNTIYF. CDR3 DNA sequence: TGTGCCAGCAGCCTGGACGTATTTGGCTCTGGAAACACCATATATTTT. V is TRBV3-1 and J is TRBJ1-3; the D is unclear. The germline V gene encodes CDR1 LGHDT and CDR2 YNNKEL (reference sequence). V lost 4 bases, J lost 0 bases, and 13 bases lay in between. This CDR3 has 16 residues.

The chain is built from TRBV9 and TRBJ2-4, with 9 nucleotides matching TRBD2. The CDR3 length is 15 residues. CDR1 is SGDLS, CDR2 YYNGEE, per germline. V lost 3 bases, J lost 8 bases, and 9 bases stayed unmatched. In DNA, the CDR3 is TGTGCCAGCAGCGACAGCGGGAGGAGGAGAGACATTCAGTACTTC. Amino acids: CASSDSGRRRDIQYF.

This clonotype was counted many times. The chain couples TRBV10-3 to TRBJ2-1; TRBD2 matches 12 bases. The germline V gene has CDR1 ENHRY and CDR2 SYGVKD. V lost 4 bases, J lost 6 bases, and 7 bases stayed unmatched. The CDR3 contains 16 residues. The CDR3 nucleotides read TGTGCCATCAGTGCTCATCCTAGCGGGAGGGTCAATGAGCAGTTCTTC. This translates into CAISAHPSGRVNEQFF.

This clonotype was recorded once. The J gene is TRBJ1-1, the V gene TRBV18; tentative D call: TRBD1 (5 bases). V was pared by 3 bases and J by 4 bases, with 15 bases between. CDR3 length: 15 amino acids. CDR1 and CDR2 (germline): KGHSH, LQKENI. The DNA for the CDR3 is TGTGCCAGCTCACCTCAGGACATGACGGGCACTGAAGCTTTCTTT. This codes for CASSPQDMTGTEAFF.

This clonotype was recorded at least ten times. The CDR3 sequence is CASSPHTEAFF. The CDR3 coding sequence is TGTGCCAGCAGCCCACACACTGAAGCTTTCTTT. The V gene is TRBV28, the J gene TRBJ1-1; no firm D call. Trimming removed 6 bases from V and 3 bases from J, with 5 bases in between. Germline V gives CDR1 MDHEN, CDR2 SYDVKM. The CDR3 is made up of 11 amino acids.

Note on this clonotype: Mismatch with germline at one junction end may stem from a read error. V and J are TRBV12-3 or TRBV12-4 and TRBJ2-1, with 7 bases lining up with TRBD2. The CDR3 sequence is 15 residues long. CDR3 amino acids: CASSLSGFSFNEQFF. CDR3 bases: TGTGCCAGCAGTCTTAGCGGGTTCTCCTTCAATGAGCAGTTCTTC.

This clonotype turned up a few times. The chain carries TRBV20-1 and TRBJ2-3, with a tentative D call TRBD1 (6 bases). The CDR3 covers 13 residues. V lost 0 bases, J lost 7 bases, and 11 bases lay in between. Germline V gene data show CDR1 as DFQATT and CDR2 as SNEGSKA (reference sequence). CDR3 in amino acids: CSARDPQGYTQYF. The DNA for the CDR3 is TGCAGTGCTAGAGACCCACAGGGATATACGCAGTATTTT.

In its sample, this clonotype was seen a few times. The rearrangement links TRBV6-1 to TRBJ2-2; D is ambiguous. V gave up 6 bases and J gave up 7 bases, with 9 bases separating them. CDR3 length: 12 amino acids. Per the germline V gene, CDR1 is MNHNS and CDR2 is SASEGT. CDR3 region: CASSWLVGELFF. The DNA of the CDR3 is TGTGCCAGCAGCTGGCTTGTCGGGGAGCTGTTTTTT.

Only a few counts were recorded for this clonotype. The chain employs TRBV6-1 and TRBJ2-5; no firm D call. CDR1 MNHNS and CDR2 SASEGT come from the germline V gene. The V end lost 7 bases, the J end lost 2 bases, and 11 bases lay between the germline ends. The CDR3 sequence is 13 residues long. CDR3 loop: CASMLGIQETQYF. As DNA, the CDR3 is TGTGCCAGCATGCTGGGGATACAAGAGACCCAGTACTTC.